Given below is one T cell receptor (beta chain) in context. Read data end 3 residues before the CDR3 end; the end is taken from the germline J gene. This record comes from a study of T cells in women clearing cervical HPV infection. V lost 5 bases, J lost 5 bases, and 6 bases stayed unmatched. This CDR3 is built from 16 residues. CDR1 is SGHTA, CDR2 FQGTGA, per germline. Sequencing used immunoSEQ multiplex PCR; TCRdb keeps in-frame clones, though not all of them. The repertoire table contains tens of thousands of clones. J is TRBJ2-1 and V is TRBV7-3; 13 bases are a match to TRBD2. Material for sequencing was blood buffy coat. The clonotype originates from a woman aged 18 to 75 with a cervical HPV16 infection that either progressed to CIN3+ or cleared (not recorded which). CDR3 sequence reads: CASSRTSGSYNNEQFF. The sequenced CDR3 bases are TGTGCCAGCAGCCGGACTAGCGGGAGTTATAACAATGAG.